The next 20 T cell receptor beta chains were all read from a single sample in a study of CD8+CD57+ T cells in acquired aplastic anemia. Previously, flow cytometry had revealed CD8+CD57+ cell expansion in the patients chosen for sequencing. It was genomic DNA that served as the template for profiling TCR beta VDJ and CDR3. From the reads, TCRdb called clonotypes with MiXCR, one entry per CDR3 protein. The sample lists 200,000 or so distinct CDR3 sequences; less than 60% were seen once. Source material: sorted CD4+, CD8+, or CD8+CD57+ T cells (not recorded which) from PBMCs. The receptor source for this set is a human donor with aplastic anemia.

The chain couples TRBV7-9 to TRBJ1-1; D might be TRBD1 (6 bases). Germline V gene data show CDR1 as SEHNR and CDR2 as FQNEAQ (reference sequence). This CDR3 spans 12 amino acids. V was pared by 1 base and J by 6 bases, with 6 bases between. The DNA for the CDR3 is TGTGCCAGCAGCTTAGACAGGGCTGAAGCTTTCTTT. This sequence encodes CASSLDRAEAFF.

A few counts support this clonotype. This chain joins TRBV6-6 and TRBJ1-1; 7 bases fit TRBD1. Germline trimming cut 8 bases from V and 4 bases from J; bases unmatched to any gene: 13. The CDR3 has 15 amino acids. From germline, CDR1 is MNHNY and CDR2 SVGAGI (reference sequence). The CDR3 region is CASSRGGGVVTEAFF. The CDR3 DNA reads as TGTGCCAGCTCCCGGGGAGGGGGCGTTGTCACTGAAGCTTTCTTT.

This chain connects TRBV10-3 to TRBJ1-1; D perhaps matches TRBD1 (5 bases). The CDR3 totals 13 residues. Germline CDR1 is ENHRY and CDR2 is SYGVKD. Here the CDR3 DNA reads TGTGCTAGAGATCAGAGGGGAGACACTGAAGCTTTCTTT. As protein: CARDQRGDTEAFF.

CDR3 amino acids: CASIRWGVYNEQFF. The CDR3 region has the DNA TGTGCCAGCATACGTTGGGGTGTATACAATGAGCAGTTCTTC. V and J are TRBV2 and TRBJ2-1; D ambiguous. Germline V gene data show CDR1 as SNHLY and CDR2 as FYNNEI. The CDR3 is 14 residues long. Between the trimmed V and J ends, which lost 7 bases and 4 bases, there was a span of 14 bases.

The chain joins TRBV24-1 to TRBJ2-1, with TRBD2 matching over 9 bases. The CDR3 extends over 17 amino acids. V dropped 5 bases and J dropped 0; count of bases not matched to a gene: 7. Germline V lookup: CDR1 KGHDR, CDR2 SFDVKD. This CDR3 reads CATSGTSGRLSYNEQFF. CDR3 DNA sequence: TGTGCCACCAGTGGTACTAGCGGGCGCCTCTCCTACAATGAGCAGTTCTTC.

This clonotype was counted between two and nine times. V and J are TRBV5-1 and TRBJ2-1; TRBD2 agrees at 9 bases. From germline, CDR1 is SGHRS and CDR2 YFSETQ. The CDR3 runs 15 residues. After removal of 2 bases from V and 7 bases from J, the junction contained 7 bases not matched to a gene. This CDR3 reads CASSLFAGGVNEQFF. As DNA, the CDR3 is TGCGCCAGCAGCTTATTTGCGGGGGGGGTAAATGAGCAGTTCTTC.

This clonotype occurred many times. The chain has TRBV5-1 and TRBJ1-6, with TRBD1 matching 9 bases. The ends lost 8 bases at V and 8 bases at J; junction bases unmatched: 5. CDR1 and CDR2 from the germline V gene are SGHRS and YFSETQ. The CDR3 runs 13 residues. Written as DNA, the CDR3 is TGCGCCAGGCGGGGACAGGGACATTCACCCCTCCACTTT. This translates into CARRGQGHSPLHF. Full variable domain (rest looked up from reference TRBV5-1 and TRBJ1-6): KAGVTQTPRYLIKTRGQQVTLSCSPISGHRSVSWYQQTPGQGLQFLFEYFSETQRNKGNFPGRFSGRQFSNSRSEMNVSTLELGDSALYLCARRGQGHSPLHFGNGTRLTVT.

The chain recombines TRBV20-1 with TRBJ1-2; D gene uncertain. V lost 2 bases and J 5 bases, leaving 12 bases between the germline ends. The CDR3 is made up of 13 amino acids. Germline-derived CDR1 and CDR2 are DFQATT and SNEGSKA (reference sequence). Here the CDR3 DNA reads TGCAGTGCTAGAATGGTCCTTACTTATGGCTACACCTTC. Translating gives CSARMVLTYGYTF.

This clonotype was observed many times. V gene TRBV12-3 or TRBV12-4 combines with J gene TRBJ2-1; D might be TRBD1 (6 bases). The CDR3 totals 13 residues. V lost 10 bases, J lost 9 bases, and 19 bases lay in between. CDR3 DNA: TGTGCCACACACCCCCAGGGGCGAGGTGAGCAGTTCTTC. Translating gives CATHPQGRGEQFF.

This clonotype occurred many times. V usage is TRBV5-1 and J usage is TRBJ2-2; 8 nucleotides line up with TRBD1. V gave up 5 bases and J gave up 3 bases; unmatched junction bases: 6. There are 15 residues in the CDR3. Germline V gene lookup returns CDR1 SGHRS and CDR2 YFSETQ. This CDR3 reads CASSGGTGHTGELFF. The CDR3 DNA is TGCGCCAGCAGTGGGGGGACAGGACACACCGGGGAGCTGTTTTTT. Filled out from reference TRBV5-1 and TRBJ2-2, the complete variable domain reads KAGVTQTPRYLIKTRGQQVTLSCSPISGHRSVSWYQQTPGQGLQFLFEYFSETQRNKGNFPGRFSGRQFSNSRSEMNVSTLELGDSALYLCASSGGTGHTGELFFGEGSRLTVL.

Of note for this clonotype: It may be a read error: a sequence one base away is much more abundant. The chain combines TRBV5-8 with TRBJ1-2; the D gene is possibly TRBD1 (5 bases). The germline CDR1 and CDR2 sequences are SGHTS and YDEGEE. The CDR3 is 15 amino acids. The CDR3 spells CASSSRDGTNCGYTF. In DNA, the CDR3 is TGTGCCAGCAGCAGCCGGGACGGGACTAACTGTGGCTACACCTTC.

This clonotype showed up many times. J is TRBJ2-2 and V is TRBV11-3; D gene unclear. With 4 bases removed from V and 4 bases from J, the gap between germline ends came to 7 bases. Germline V gives CDR1 SGHNT, CDR2 YENEEA. The CDR3 has 13 residues. For the CDR3, the DNA is TGTGCCAGCAGCTCCATGATCACCGGGGAGCTGTTTTTT. The encoded protein is CASSSMITGELFF.

This clonotype was detected many times. The J gene is TRBJ1-6, the V gene TRBV2, with 8 positions matching TRBD1. Germline V lookup: CDR1 SNHLY, CDR2 FYNNEI. V was pared by 7 bases and J by 9 bases, with 14 bases of the junction left unmatched. The CDR3 runs 16 residues. The CDR3 spells CASKATGVERSSPLHF. CDR3 sequence (DNA): TGTGCCAGCAAGGCGACAGGGGTTGAGCGTAGTTCACCCCTCCACTTT.

This clonotype was seen ten or more times. This sequence joins TRBV20-1 and TRBJ1-2, with D possibly being TRBD1 (5 bases). This CDR3 is 14 amino acids long. Germline V gives CDR1 DFQATT, CDR2 SNEGSKA (reference sequence). Trimming stripped 2 bases from V and 4 bases from J, with 14 bases between. The CDR3 region has the DNA TGCAGTGCTAGACCCGACAGCACCGTCTATGGCTACACCTTC. It yields the protein CSARPDSTVYGYTF.

The V gene is TRBV10-2, the J gene TRBJ2-7; D possibly corresponds to TRBD2 (6 bases). Germline-derived CDR1 and CDR2 are WSHSY and SAAADI. The length of the CDR3 is 14 residues. Trimming shortened V by 0 bases and J by 6 bases, and 12 bases separated the two germline ends. The CDR3 DNA reads TGCGCCAGCAGTGAGTCGACGGGAGTTCTCGAGCAGTACTTC. This encodes CASSESTGVLEQYF.

This clonotype was recorded many times. The J gene is TRBJ2-5, the V gene TRBV11-2, with 10 bases lining up with TRBD2. The CDR3 spans 17 residues. V trimming: 1 base; J trimming: 1 base; junction bases outside the gene matches: 6. Germline assignment: CDR1 SGHAT and CDR2 FQNNGV. CDR3 region: CASSLGVAGGPQETQYF. The CDR3 bases are TGTGCCAGCAGCTTAGGGGTAGCGGGGGGCCCCCAAGAGACCCAGTACTTC.

V is TRBV9 and J is TRBJ1-6; 9 nucleotides match TRBD1. Trimming at V came to 4 bases and at J to 7 bases, leaving 12 bases not matched to a gene. This CDR3 has 17 amino acids. Germline V gives CDR1 SGDLS, CDR2 YYNGEE. DNA for the CDR3: TGTGCCAGCAGCCTCCCCGGGACAGGGACCCACAATTCACCCCTCCACTTT. It yields the protein CASSLPGTGTHNSPLHF. Drawing the rest from reference TRBV9 and TRBJ1-6, the complete variable domain is DSGVTQTPKHLITATGQRVTLRCSPRSGDLSVYWYQQSLDQGLQFLIQYYNGEERAKGNILERFSAQQFPDLHSELNLSSLELGDSALYFCASSLPGTGTHNSPLHFGNGTRLTVT.

This chain connects TRBV2 to TRBJ1-5; perhaps TRBD1 as D (5 bases). V was clipped by 1 base and J by 7 bases, with 11 bases between them. The CDR3 is 14 amino acids. Germline V CDR1 and CDR2: SNHLY, FYNNEI. CDR3 coding DNA: TGTGCCAGCAGTGAAGTGTTTGGGACGCAGCCCCAGCATTTT. Protein: CASSEVFGTQPQHF.

This clonotype was picked up many times. V is TRBV15 and J is TRBJ2-7; possibly TRBD2 for D (6 bases). Germline loops: CDR1 LNHNV, CDR2 YYDKDF (reference sequence). The CDR3 has 14 amino acids. V was clipped by 1 base and J by 2 bases, with 9 bases between them. The CDR3 region has the DNA TGTGCCACCAGCAGAGGTGGCGGGGCCTACGAGCAGTACTTC. This translates into CATSRGGGAYEQYF.

On this clonotype: This CDR3 fails to terminate in the conserved phenylalanine or tryptophan, so it likely reflects a read error. It is unclear where the CDR3 begins or ends on the DNA, so no DNA is shown, and the CDR3 is as TCRdb lists it. The rearrangement links TRBV7-9 to TRBJ1-3; the table's D gene call, TRBD1, was not cross checked with the DNA. In germline, CDR1 is SEHNR, CDR2 FQNEAQ (reference sequence). The length of the CDR3 is 10 amino acids, counting both ends. The CDR3 loop is CASSSAGQGA.